Listed here are 2 T cell receptor beta chains from one sample, sequenced in a study of cytomegalovirus exposure and HLA in healthy donors. The PCR contained 60 Vbeta and 13 Jbeta primers. The repertoire was sequenced with immunoSEQ multiplex PCR; TCRdb's copy has only in-frame clones and lacks some. The table has 130,000 or so clones, over 8% seen once; the top ten hold under 5.5%. Sequencing was done on a sample of PBMCs. The receptors here all came from a man aged 35 to 55 in good health and CMV-seronegative.

The table lists this clone with a few counts. The chain combines TRBV6-6 with TRBJ2-1; TRBD2 is a possible D gene (6 bases). Germline CDR1 is MNHNY and CDR2 is SVGAGI (reference sequence). Trimming took 7 bases from V and 7 from J, leaving 20 bases between them. This CDR3 is 15 amino acids long. The chain's CDR3 is CASTFGGAGENEQFF. The CDR3 region has the DNA TGTGCCAGCACCTTCGGAGGGGCCGGGGAAAATGAGCAGTTCTTC.

This clone showed up just a few times. The chain joins TRBV7-9 to TRBJ1-4, with 7 bases that match TRBD1. V lost 5 bases and J lost 0; bases outside the gene matches: 9. CDR1 is SEHNR and CDR2 is FQNEAQ in the germline V gene (reference sequence). This CDR3 has 17 amino acids. The CDR3 DNA is TGTGCCAGCAGCCCCACGGGACAGCCTTCAACTAATGAAAAACTGTTTTTT. It translates to CASSPTGQPSTNEKLFF.